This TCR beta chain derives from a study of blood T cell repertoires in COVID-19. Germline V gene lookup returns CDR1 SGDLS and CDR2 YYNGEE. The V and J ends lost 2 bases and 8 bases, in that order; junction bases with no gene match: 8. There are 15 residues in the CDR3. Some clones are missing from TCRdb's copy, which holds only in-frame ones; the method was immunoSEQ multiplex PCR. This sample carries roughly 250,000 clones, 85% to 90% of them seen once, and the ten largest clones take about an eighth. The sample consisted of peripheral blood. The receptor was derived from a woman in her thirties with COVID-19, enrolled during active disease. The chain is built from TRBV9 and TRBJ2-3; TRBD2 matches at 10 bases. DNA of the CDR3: TGTGCCAGCAGCGTTCTCTCTAGCGGGGGAGGTACGCAGTATTTT. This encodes CASSVLSSGGGTQYF.